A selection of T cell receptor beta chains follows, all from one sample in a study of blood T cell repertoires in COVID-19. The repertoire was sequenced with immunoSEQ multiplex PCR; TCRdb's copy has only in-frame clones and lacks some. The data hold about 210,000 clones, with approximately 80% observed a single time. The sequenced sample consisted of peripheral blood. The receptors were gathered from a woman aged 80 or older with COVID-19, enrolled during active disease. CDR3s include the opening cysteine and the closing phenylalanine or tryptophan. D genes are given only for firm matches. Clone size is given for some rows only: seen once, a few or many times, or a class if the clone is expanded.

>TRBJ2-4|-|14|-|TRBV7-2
CASSPRLAKNIQYF
TGTGCCAGCAGCCCCCGACTAGCCAAAAACATTCAGTACTTC
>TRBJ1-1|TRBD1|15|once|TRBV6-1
CASSEGAGTGLTAFF
TGTGCCAGCAGTGAGGGAGCAGGGACAGGGTTAACAGCTTTCTTT
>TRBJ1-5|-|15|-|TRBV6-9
CASSSQGMPYQPQHF
TGTGCCAGCAGTTCCCAGGGTATGCCGTACCAGCCCCAGCATTTT
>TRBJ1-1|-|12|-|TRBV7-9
CASSRTGTEAFF
TGTGCCAGCAGCCGTACAGGGACTGAAGCTTTCTTT
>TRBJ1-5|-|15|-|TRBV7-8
CASSLVPDRDQPQHF
TGTGCCAGCAGCTTAGTGCCGGACAGAGATCAGCCCCAGCATTTT
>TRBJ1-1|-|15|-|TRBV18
CASSPRRGEDTEAFF
TGTGCCAGCTCACCCCGACGAGGTGAAGACACTGAAGCTTTCTTT
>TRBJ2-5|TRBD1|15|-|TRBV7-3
CASSQGQLGKETQYF
TGTGCCAGCAGCCAGGGACAGTTGGGGAAAGAGACCCAGTACTTC
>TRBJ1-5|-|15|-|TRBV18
CASSSQGHLNQPQHF
TGTGCCAGCTCATCCCAGGGACACCTTAATCAGCCCCAGCATTTT
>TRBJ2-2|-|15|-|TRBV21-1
CASQLAGGATGELFF
TGTGCCAGCCAACTAGCGGGGGGCGCCACCGGGGAGCTGTTTTTT
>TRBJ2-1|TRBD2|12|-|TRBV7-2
CASSPSGAKQFF
TGTGCCAGCAGCCCCAGCGGGGCTAAGCAGTTCTTC
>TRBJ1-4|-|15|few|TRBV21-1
CASSGRQGLGEKLFF
TGTGCCAGCAGCGGACGACAGGGTTTAGGTGAAAAACTGTTTTTT
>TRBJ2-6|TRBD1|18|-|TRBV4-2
CASSHLDRGKGRANVLTF
TGTGCCAGCAGCCACCTGGACAGGGGCAAAGGGAGGGCCAACGTCCTGACTTTC
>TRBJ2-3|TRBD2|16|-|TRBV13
CASSKEGLAGGDTQYF
TGTGCCAGCAGCAAAGAGGGACTAGCGGGAGGAGATACGCAGTATTTT
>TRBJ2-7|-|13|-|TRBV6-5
CASGRGLEYEQYF
TGTGCCTCCGGTCGGGGTTTGGAATACGAGCAGTACTTC
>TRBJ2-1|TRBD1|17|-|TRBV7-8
CASSSRTTRTGDNEQFF
TGTGCCAGCAGCTCCCGTACCACTCGGACAGGGGACAATGAGCAGTTCTTC
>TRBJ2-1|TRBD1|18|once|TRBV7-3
CASSLSGQGRWSYNEQFF
TGTGCCAGCAGCTTATCGGGACAGGGGCGCTGGTCCTACAATGAGCAGTTCTTC
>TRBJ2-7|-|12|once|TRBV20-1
CSASGQVYEQYF
TGCAGTGCTAGTGGTCAGGTCTACGAGCAGTACTTC
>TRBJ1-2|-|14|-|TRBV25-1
CASSETREQRGYTF
TGTGCCAGCAGTGAGACCCGGGAGCAAAGGGGCTACACCTTC
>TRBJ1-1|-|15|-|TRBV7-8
CASSLMRQGNTEAFF
TGTGCCAGCAGCTTAATGAGGCAGGGGAACACTGAAGCTTTCTTT
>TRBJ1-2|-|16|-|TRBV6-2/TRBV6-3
CASSPDLRRGLGGYTF
TGTGCCAGCAGTCCCGACCTACGACGAGGGCTGGGGGGCTACACCTTC
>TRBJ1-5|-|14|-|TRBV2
CASSPRRINQPQHF
TGTGCCAGCAGTCCCCGGCGGATCAATCAGCCCCAGCATTTT
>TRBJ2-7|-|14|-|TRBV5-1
CASSLGAGNYEQYF
TGCGCCAGCAGCTTGGGAGCAGGGAACTACGAGCAGTACTTC